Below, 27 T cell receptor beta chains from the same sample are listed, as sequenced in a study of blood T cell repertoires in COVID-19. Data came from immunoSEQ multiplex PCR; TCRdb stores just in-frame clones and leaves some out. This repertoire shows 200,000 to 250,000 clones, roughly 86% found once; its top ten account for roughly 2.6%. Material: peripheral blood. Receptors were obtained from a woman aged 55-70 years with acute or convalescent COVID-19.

The CDR3 DNA sequence: TGTGCCAGCGGGACAACTGTAACTAGCGATGGCTACACCTTC. Translation: CASGTTVTSDGYTF. The chain combines TRBV5-6 with TRBJ1-2; D possibly corresponds to TRBD1 (6 bases). V was trimmed by 7 bases and J by 6 bases, leaving 19 bases between them. The CDR3 runs to 14 residues. Germline CDR1 reads SGHDT; CDR2 reads YYEEEE.

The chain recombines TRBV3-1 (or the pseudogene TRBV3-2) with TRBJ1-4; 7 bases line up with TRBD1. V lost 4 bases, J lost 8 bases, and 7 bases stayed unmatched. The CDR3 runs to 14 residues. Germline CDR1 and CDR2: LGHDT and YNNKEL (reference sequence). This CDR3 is CASSRRTDREKLFF. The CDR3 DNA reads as TGTGCCAGCAGCCGCAGAACGGACAGGGAAAAACTGTTTTTT.

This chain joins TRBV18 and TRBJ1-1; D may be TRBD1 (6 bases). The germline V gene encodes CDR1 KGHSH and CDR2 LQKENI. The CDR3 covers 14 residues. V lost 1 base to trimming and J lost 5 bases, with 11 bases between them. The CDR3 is CASSPLQGITEAFF. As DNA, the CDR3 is TGTGCCAGCTCACCACTTCAGGGGATAACTGAAGCTTTCTTT.

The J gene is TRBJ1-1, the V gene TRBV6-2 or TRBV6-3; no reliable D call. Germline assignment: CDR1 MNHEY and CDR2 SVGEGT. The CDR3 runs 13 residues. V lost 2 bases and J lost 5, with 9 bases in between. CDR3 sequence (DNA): TGTGCCAGCAGTTACAGACTAACGACTGAAGCTTTCTTT. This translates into CASSYRLTTEAFF.

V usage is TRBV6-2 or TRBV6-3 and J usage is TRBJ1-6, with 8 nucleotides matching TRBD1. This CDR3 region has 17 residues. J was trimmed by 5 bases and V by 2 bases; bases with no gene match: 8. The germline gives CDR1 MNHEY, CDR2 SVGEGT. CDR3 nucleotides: TGTGCCAGCAGTTACATGTCCCAGGGGGCGAATAATTCACCCCTCCACTTT. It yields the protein CASSYMSQGANNSPLHF.

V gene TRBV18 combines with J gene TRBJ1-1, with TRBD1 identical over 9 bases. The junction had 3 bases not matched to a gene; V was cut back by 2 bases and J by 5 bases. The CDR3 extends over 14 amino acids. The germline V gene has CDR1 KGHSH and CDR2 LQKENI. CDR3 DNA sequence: TGTGCCAGCTCACCAACGACAGGGGGGACTGAAGCTTTCTTT. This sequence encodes CASSPTTGGTEAFF.

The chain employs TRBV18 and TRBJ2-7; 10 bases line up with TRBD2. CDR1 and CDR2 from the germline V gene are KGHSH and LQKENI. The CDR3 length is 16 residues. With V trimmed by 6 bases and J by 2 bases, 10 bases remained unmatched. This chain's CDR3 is CASSPLAGGFTYEQYF. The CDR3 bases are TGTGCCAGCTCTCCCTTAGCGGGAGGTTTCACCTACGAGCAGTACTTC. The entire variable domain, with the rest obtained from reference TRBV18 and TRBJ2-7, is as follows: NAGVMQNPRHLVRRRGQEARLRCSPMKGHSHVYWYRQLPEEGLKFMVYLQKENIIDESGMPKERFSAEFPKEGPSILRIQQVVRGDSAAYFCASSPLAGGFTYEQYFGPGTRLTVT.

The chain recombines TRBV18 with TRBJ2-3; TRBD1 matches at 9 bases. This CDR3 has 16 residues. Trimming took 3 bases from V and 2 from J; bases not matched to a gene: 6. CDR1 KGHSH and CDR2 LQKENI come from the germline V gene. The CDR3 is CASSPGQGSPTDTQYF. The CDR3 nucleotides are TGTGCCAGCTCACCCGGACAGGGGTCTCCCACAGATACGCAGTATTTT.

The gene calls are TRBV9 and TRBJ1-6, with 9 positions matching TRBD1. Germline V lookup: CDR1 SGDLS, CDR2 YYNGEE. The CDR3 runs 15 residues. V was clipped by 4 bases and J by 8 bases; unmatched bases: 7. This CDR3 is CASSPLGQGYSPLHF. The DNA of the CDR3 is TGTGCCAGCAGCCCGCTCGGACAGGGGTATTCACCCCTCCACTTT.

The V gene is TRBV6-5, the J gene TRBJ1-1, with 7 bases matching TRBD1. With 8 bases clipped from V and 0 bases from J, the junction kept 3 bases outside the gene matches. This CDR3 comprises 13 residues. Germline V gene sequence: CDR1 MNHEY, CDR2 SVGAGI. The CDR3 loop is CASFRGMNTEAFF. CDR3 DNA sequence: TGTGCCAGCTTCAGGGGGATGAACACTGAAGCTTTCTTT.

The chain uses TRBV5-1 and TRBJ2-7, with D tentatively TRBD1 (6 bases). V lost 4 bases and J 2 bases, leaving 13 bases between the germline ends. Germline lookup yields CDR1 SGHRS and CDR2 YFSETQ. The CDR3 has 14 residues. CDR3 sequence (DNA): TGCGCCAGCAGCCCGGGACAAACCGCCTACGAGCAGTACTTC. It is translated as CASSPGQTAYEQYF. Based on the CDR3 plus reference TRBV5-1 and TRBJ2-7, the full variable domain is KAGVTQTPRYLIKTRGQQVTLSCSPISGHRSVSWYQQTPGQGLQFLFEYFSETQRNKGNFPGRFSGRQFSNSRSEMNVSTLELGDSALYLCASSPGQTAYEQYFGPGTRLTVT.

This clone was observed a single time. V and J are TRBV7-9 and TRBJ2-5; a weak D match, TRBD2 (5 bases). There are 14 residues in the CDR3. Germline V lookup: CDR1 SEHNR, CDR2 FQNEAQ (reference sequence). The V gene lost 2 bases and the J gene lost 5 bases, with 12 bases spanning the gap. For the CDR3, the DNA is TGTGCCAGCAGCTTACTGCCGGGCGGGGAGACCCAGTACTTC. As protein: CASSLLPGGETQYF. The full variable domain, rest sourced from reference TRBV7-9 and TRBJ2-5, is DTGVSQNPRHKITKRGQNVTFRCDPISEHNRLYWYRQTLGQGPEFLTYFQNEAQLEKSRLLSDRFSAERPKGSFSTLEIQRTEQGDSAMYLCASSLLPGGETQYFGPGTRLLVL.

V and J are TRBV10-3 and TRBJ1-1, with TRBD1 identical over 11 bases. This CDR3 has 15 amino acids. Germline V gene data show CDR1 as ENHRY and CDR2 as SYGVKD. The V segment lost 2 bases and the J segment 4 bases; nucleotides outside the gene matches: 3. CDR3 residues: CAISEPGQGATEAFF. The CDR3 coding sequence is TGTGCCATCAGTGAGCCTGGACAGGGGGCCACTGAAGCTTTCTTT.

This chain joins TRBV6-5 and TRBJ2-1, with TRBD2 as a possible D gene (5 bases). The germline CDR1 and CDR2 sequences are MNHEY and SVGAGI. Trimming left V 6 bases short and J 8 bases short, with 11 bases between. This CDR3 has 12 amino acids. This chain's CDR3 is CASRGNGDEQFF. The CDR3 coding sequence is TGTGCCAGCAGGGGAAACGGGGATGAGCAGTTCTTC.

DNA of the CDR3: TGTGCCAGCAGCTTACAGGTGGGAGTGGCAGATACGCAGTATTTT. Amino acids: CASSLQVGVADTQYF. The V and J genes are TRBV11-3 and TRBJ2-3, with TRBD2 as a possible D gene (5 bases). The V and J ends lost 2 bases and 4 bases respectively, with 13 bases between them. This CDR3 comprises 15 residues. The germline gives CDR1 SGHNT, CDR2 YENEEA.

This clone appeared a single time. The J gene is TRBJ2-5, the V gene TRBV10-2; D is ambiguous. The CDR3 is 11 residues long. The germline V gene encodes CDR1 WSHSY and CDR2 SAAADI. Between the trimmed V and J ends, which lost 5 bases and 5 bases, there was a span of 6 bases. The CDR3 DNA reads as TGCGCCAGCAGTAGCCGGGAGACCCAGTACTTC. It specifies CASSSRETQYF.

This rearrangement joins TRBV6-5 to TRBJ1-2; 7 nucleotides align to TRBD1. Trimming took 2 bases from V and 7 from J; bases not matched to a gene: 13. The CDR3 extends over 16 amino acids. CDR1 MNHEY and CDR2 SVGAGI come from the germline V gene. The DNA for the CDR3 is TGTGCCAGCAGTTACGAATCCGGGACAGCCAGGGGTGGCTACACCTTC. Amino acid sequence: CASSYESGTARGGYTF.

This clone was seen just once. The CDR3 protein is CASNPWTGSSPLHF. The CDR3 DNA follows: TGTGCCAGCAATCCATGGACAGGGAGTTCACCCCTCCACTTT. The chain uses TRBV28 and TRBJ1-6; the match to TRBD1 covers 8 bases. The J segment lost 9 bases and the V segment lost 7 bases, leaving 8 bases of the junction unmatched. Germline CDR1 reads MDHEN; CDR2 reads SYDVKM. The CDR3 is made up of 14 amino acids.

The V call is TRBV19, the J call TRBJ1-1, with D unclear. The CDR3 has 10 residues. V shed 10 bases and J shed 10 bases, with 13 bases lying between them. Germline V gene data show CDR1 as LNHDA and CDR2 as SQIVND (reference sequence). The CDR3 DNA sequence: TGTGCCATTGAGGGTGGATCAGCTTTCTTT. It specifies CAIEGGSAFF.

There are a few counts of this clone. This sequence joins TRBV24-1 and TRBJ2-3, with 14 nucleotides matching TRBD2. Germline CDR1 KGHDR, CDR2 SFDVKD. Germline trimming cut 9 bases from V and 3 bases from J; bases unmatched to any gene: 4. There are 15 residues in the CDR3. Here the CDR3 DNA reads TGTGCCACCGGGGGACTAGCGGGAGTTACAGATACGCAGTATTTT. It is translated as CATGGLAGVTDTQYF.

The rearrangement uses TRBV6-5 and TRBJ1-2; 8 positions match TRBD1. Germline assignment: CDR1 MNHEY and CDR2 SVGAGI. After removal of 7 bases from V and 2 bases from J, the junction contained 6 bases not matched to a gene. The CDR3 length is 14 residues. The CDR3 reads CASTLDRANYGYTF. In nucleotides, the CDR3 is TGTGCCAGCACCTTGGACAGGGCCAACTATGGCTACACCTTC.

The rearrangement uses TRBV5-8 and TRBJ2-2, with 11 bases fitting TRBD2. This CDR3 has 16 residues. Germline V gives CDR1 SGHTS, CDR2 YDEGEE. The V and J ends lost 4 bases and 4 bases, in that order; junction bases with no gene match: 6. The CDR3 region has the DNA TGTGCCAGCAGCATCCTACTAGCGGGAGCCACCGGGGAGCTGTTTTTT. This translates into CASSILLAGATGELFF. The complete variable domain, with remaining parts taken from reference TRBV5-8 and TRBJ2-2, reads EAGVTQSPTHLIKTRGQQATLRCSPISGHTSVYWYQQALGLGLQFLLWYDEGEERNRGNFPPRFSGRQFPNYSSELNVNALELEDSALYLCASSILLAGATGELFFGEGSRLTVL.

Written as DNA, the CDR3 is TGTGCCAGCAGCTCCTACAGGGGGCGCGGAAACACCATATATTTT. This sequence encodes CASSSYRGRGNTIYF. This rearrangement joins TRBV11-1 to TRBJ1-3; 9 bases are a match to TRBD1. The CDR3 covers 15 residues. Trimming took 4 bases from V and 4 from J; bases not matched to a gene: 5. CDR1 and CDR2 from the germline V gene are SGHAT and FQDESV (reference sequence).

The CDR3 region has the DNA TGTGCCAGCAGCTTAGGGAAAGAGGGCAAAAACATTCAGTACTTC. Protein product: CASSLGKEGKNIQYF. The V gene is TRBV11-2, the J gene TRBJ2-4; tentatively, D is TRBD2 (5 bases). Trimming left V 1 base short and J 3 bases short, with 10 bases between. This CDR3 is built from 15 residues. CDR1 and CDR2 from the germline V gene are SGHAT and FQNNGV.

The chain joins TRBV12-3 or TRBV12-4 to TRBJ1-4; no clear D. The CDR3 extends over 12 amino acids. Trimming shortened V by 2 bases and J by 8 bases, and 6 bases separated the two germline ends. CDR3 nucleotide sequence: TGTGCCAGCAGTTTAATGCGAGAAAAACTGTTTTTT. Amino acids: CASSLMREKLFF.

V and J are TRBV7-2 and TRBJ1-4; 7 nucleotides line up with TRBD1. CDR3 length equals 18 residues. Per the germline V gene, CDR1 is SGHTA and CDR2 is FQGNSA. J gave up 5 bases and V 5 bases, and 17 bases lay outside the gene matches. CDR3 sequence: CASSRRDSPGTGNEKLFF. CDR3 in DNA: TGTGCCAGCAGCAGAAGGGACAGTCCCGGGACGGGAAATGAAAAACTGTTTTTT.

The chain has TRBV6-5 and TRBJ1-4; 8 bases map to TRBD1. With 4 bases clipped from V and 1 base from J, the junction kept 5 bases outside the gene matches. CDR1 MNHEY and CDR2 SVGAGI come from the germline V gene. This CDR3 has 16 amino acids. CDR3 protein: CASSSTGGKTNEKLFF. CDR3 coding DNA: TGTGCCAGCAGTTCTACAGGGGGTAAAACTAATGAAAAACTGTTTTTT.